This TCR beta chain was sequenced for a study of T cell responses to AZD1222 COVID-19 vaccine. Germline lookup yields CDR1 SGHNT and CDR2 YENEEA. V lost 5 bases and J 1 base, leaving 11 bases between the germline ends. The CDR3 extends over 15 amino acids. Libraries were prepared by immunoSEQ multiplex PCR; TCRdb keeps only in-frame clonotypes and omits some of them. Of tens of thousands of clones listed, around nine tenths were seen once; the top ten hold 3.5% to 5%. J is TRBJ2-2 and V is TRBV11-3; a possible D gene is TRBD1 (6 bases). The material was peripheral blood, obtained on day 0 of MenACWY control vaccination. This sequence was found in an adult in good health. The CDR3 sequence is CASSNRDKNTGELFF. CDR3 DNA sequence: TGTGCCAGCAGCAACCGGGACAAGAACACCGGGGAGCTGTTTTTT. The full variable domain, with the rest looked up from reference TRBV11-3 and TRBJ2-2, is EAGVVQSPRYKIIEKKQPVAFWCNPISGHNTLYWYLQNLGQGPELLIRYENEEAVDDSQLPKDRFSAERLKGVDSTLKIQPAELGDSAVYLCASSNRDKNTGELFFGEGSRLTVL.